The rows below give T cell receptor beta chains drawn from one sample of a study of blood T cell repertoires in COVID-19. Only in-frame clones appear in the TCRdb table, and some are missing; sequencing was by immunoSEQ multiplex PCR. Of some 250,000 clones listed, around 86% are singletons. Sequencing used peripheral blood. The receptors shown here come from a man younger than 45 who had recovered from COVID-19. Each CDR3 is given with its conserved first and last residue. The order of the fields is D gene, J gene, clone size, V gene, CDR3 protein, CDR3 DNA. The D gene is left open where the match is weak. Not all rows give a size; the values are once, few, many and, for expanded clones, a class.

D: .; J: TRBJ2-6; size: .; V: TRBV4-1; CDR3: CASSQSDSSGANVLTF; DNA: TGCGCCAGCAGCCAGTCAGACAGCTCTGGGGCCAACGTCCTGACTTTC
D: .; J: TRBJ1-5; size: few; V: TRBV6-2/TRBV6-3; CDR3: CASSYGRQPQHF; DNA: TGTGCCAGCAGTTACGGGAGGCAGCCCCAGCATTTT
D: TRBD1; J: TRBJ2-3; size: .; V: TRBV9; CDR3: CASSVGDSRPHTDTQYF; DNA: TGTGCCAGCAGCGTCGGGGACAGCAGGCCGCACACAGATACGCAGTATTTT
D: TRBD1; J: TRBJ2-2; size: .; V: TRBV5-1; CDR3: CASSPMGQTGELFF; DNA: TGCGCCAGCAGCCCGATGGGACAGACCGGGGAGCTGTTTTTT
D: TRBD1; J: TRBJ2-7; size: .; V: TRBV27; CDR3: CASSWGQPLSYEQYF; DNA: TGTGCCAGCAGTTGGGGACAGCCGCTTTCCTACGAGCAGTACTTC
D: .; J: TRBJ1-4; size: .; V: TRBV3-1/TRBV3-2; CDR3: CASSQNTGKLFF; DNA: TGTGCCAGCAGCCAAAATACAGGAAAACTGTTTTTT
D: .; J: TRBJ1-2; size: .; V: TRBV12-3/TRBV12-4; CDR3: CAASGRHNYGYTF; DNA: TGTGCTGCATCCGGTCGACACAACTATGGCTACACCTTC
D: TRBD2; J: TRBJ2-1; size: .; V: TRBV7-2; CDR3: CASSLALAGGAYNEQFF; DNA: TGTGCCAGCAGCTTAGCGCTGGCGGGGGGAGCCTACAATGAGCAGTTCTTC
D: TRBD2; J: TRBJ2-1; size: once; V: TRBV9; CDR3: CASSVGGGNYNEQFF; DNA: TGTGCCAGCAGCGTAGGCGGGGGGAACTACAATGAGCAGTTCTTC
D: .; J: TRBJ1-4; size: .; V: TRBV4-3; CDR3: CASSQVSTNEKLFF; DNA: TGCGCCAGCAGCCAAGTAAGCACTAATGAAAAACTGTTTTTT